A single T cell receptor beta chain is shown here with its context. What it recognizes is unknown. Specified treatment: oral pan-JAK inhibitor, 5-10 mg twice daily. This specimen belongs to a study of CD8+ T cells in alopecia areata. As for the study in general: Tofacitinib ran 6 to 18 months, followed by 6 months off drug. Study results and limitations: Sequencing of scalp samples also captures resident alphabeta T cells of normal skin. Across lesional scalp, and particularly alopecia totalis/universalis, clonality surpassed that of normal scalp. Although TCR sharing was seen in mice, sharing across patients was less clear, possibly for HLA-related reasons.

In each case, RNA was isolated and then reverse transcribed into cDNA as the sequencing template. The data were produced by immunoSEQ multiplex PCR, yet TCRdb's version contains in-frame clones alone and is incomplete. The data show 170,000 or so clones, with under 60% seen just once and around 13% held by the top ten. The ends lost 5 bases at V and 1 base at J; junction bases unmatched: 7. CDR1 and CDR2 (germline): SGHTA, FQGNSA. The CDR3 contains 16 residues. The clonotype comes from a human donor with alopecia areata. The genes are TRBV7-2 and TRBJ2-5; 10 bases are a match to TRBD1. Here the sequenced sample was CD8+ T cells sorted from blood, taken at week 24, from a patient treated with tofacitinib. The CDR3 spells CASSQGDRGFQETQYF. The CDR3 nucleotides read TGTGCCAGCAGCCAAGGGGACAGGGGATTCCAAGAGACCCAGTACTTC.